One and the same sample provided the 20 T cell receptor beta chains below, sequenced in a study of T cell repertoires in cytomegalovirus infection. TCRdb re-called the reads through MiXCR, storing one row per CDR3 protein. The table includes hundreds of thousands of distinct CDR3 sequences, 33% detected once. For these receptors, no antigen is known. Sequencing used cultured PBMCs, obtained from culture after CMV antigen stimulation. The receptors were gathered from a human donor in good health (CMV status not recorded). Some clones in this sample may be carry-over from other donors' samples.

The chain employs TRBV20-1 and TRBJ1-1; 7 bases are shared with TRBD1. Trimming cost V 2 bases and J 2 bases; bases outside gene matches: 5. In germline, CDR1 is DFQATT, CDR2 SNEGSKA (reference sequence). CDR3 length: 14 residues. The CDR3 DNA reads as TGCAGTGCTAGACCACGGACAGGAAACACTGAAGCTTTCTTT. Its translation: CSARPRTGNTEAFF.

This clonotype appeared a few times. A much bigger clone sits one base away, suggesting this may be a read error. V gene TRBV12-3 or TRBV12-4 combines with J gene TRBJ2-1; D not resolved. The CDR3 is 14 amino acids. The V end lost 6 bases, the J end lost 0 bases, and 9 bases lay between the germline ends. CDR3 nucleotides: TGTGCCAGCAGATTACAGAGCTCCTACAATGAGCAGTTCTTC. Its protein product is CASRLQSSYNEQFF.

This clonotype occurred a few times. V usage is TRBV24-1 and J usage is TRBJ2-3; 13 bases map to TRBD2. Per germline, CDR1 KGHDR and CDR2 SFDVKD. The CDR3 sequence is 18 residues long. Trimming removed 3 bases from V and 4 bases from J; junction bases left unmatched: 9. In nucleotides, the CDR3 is TGTGCCACCAGTGATCTTACTAGCGGGAGGGCCAACGCAGATACGCAGTATTTT. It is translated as CATSDLTSGRANADTQYF.

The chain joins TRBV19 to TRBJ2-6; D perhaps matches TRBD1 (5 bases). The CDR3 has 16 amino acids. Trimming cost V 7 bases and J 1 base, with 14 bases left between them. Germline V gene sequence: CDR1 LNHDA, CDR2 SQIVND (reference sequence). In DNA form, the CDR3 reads TGTGCCAGTACCCTGCCACGGACATCTGGGGCCAACGTCCTGACTTTC. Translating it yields CASTLPRTSGANVLTF.

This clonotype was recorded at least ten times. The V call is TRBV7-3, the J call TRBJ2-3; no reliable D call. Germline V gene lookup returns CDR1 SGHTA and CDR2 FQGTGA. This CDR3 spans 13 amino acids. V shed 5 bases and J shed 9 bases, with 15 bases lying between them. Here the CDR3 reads CASSRTKAVTQYF. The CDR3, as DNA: TGTGCCAGCAGCCGGACGAAGGCCGTGACGCAGTATTTT.

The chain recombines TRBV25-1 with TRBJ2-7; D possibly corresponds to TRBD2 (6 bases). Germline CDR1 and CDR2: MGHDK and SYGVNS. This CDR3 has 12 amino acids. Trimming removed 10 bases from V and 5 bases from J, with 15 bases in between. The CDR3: CATAWGVHEQYF. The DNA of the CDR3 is TGTGCCACCGCTTGGGGGGTCCACGAGCAGTACTTC.

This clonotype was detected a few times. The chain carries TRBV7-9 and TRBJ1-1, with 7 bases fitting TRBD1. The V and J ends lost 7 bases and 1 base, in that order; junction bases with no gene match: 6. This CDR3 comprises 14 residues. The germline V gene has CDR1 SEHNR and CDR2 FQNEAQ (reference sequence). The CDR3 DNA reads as TGTGCCAGCATCCTGACAGGGTCGAACACTGAAGCTTTCTTT. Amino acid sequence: CASILTGSNTEAFF.

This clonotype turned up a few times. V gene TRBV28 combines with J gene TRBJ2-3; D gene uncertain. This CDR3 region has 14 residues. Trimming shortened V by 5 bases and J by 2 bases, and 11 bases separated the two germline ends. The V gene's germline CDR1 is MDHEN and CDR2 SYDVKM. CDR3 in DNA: TGTGCCAGCAGTCCCCCCGCGGTCACAGATACGCAGTATTTT. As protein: CASSPPAVTDTQYF. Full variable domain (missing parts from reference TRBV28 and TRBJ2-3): DVKVTQSSRYLVKRTGEKVFLECVQDMDHENMFWYRQDPGLGLRLIYFSYDVKMKEKGDIPEGYSVSREKKERFSLILESASTNQTSMYLCASSPPAVTDTQYFGPGTRLTVL.

The CDR3 is CASTYWDRTNYGYTF. CDR3 nucleotide sequence: TGTGCCAGCACTTATTGGGACAGGACCAACTATGGCTACACCTTC. The chain joins TRBV28 to TRBJ1-2; 8 bases line up with TRBD1. This CDR3 region has 15 residues. CDR1 and CDR2 from the germline V gene are MDHEN and SYDVKM. Losses at the gene ends were 7 bases for V and 2 bases for J; bases not matched to a gene: 9.

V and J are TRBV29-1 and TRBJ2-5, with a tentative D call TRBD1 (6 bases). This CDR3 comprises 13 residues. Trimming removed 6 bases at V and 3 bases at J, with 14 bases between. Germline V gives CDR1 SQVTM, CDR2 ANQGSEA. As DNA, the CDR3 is TGCAGCGTCCGGACAGTGGTGGAAGAGACCCAGTACTTC. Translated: CSVRTVVEETQYF.

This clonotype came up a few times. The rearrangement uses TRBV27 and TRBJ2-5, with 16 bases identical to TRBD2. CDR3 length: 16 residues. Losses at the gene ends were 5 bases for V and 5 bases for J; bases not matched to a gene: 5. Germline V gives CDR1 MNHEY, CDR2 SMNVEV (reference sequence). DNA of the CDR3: TGTGCCAGCAGTCCTGGGACTAGCGGGAGGGACGAGACCCAGTACTTC. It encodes CASSPGTSGRDETQYF.

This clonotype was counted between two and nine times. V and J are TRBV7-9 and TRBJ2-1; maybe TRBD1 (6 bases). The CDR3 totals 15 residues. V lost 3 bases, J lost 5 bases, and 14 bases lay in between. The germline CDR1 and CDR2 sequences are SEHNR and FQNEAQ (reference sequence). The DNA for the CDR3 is TGTGCCAGCAGCTTCTCCGGGACAACCCACAATGAGCAGTTCTTC. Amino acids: CASSFSGTTHNEQFF.

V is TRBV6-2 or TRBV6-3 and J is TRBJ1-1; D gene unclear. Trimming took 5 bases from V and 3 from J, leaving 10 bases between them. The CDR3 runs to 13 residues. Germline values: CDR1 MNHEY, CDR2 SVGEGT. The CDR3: CASSGFEDTEAFF. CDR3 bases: TGTGCCAGCAGTGGGTTCGAGGACACTGAAGCTTTCTTT.

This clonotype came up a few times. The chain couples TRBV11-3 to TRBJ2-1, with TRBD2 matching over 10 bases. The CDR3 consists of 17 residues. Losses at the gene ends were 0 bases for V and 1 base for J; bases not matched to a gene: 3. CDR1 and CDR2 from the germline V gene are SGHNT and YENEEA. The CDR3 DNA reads TGTGCCAGCAGCTTAGAGCTAGCGGGAGTTTCCTACAATGAGCAGTTCTTC. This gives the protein CASSLELAGVSYNEQFF.

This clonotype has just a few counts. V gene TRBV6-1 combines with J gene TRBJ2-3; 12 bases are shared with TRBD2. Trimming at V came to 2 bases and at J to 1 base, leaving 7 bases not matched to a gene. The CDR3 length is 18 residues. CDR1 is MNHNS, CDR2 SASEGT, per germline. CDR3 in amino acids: CASSEMMTSGSRTDTQYF. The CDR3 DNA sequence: TGTGCCAGCAGTGAAATGATGACTAGCGGGAGTCGCACAGATACGCAGTATTTT.

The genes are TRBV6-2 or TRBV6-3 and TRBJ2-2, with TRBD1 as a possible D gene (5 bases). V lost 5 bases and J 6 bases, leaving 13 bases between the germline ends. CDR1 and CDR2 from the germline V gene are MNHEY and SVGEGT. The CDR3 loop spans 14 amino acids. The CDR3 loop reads CASSHSGYAGELFF. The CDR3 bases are TGTGCCAGCAGTCATTCAGGGTATGCCGGGGAGCTGTTTTTT.

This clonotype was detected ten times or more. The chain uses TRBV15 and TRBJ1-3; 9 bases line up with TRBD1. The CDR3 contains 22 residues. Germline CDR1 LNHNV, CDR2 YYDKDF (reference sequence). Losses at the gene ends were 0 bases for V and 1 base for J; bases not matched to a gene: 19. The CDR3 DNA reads TGTGCCACCAGCAGAGATTCTTGGGACCCGGGACAGGGATGGTGGTCTGGAAACACCATATATTTT. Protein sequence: CATSRDSWDPGQGWWSGNTIYF.

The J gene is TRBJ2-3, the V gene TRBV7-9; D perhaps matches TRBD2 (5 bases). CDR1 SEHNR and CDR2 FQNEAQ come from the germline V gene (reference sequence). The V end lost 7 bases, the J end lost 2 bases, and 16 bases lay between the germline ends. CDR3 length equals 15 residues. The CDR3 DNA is TGTGCCAGCACCCAGATCCGGGGAAACACAGATACGCAGTATTTT. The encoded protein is CASTQIRGNTDTQYF.

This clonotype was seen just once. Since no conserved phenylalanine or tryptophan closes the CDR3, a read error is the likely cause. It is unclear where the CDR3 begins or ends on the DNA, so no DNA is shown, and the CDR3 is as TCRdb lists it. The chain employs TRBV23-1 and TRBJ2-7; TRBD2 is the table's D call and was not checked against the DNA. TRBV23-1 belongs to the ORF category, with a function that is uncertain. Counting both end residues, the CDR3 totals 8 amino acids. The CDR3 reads CASSQGPS.

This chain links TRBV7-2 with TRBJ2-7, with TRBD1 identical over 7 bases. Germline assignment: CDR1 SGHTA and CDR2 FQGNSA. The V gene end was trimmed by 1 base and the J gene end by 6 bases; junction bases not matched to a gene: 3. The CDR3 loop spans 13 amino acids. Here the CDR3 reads CASSLGQGVEQYF. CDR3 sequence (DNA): TGTGCCAGCAGCTTAGGGCAGGGGGTCGAGCAGTACTTC.